This TCR beta chain derives from a study of CD8+ T cells in alopecia areata. Study findings and constraints: Patients displayed less clarity in TCR sharing than mice, a finding possibly related to HLA.

A few counts support this clone. Its antigen remains unidentified. The CDR3 has 12 amino acids. With 1 base removed from V and 5 bases from J, the gap between germline ends came to 6 bases. The germline V gene has CDR1 SQVTM and CDR2 ANQGSEA. Extraction and reverse transcription of RNA yielded cDNA as the sequencing template. TCRdb keeps only in-frame clones here, not all; method: immunoSEQ multiplex PCR. The data hold about 200,000 clones, with 56% observed a single time. The sequencing sample was made of CD8+ T cells sorted from blood. V usage is TRBV29-1 and J usage is TRBJ2-1; tentatively, D is TRBD2 (6 bases). The source is a human donor in good health. CDR3 sequence: CSVEVADNEQFF. CDR3 DNA: TGCAGCGTTGAAGTAGCGGACAATGAGCAGTTCTTC.